This TCR beta chain was captured in a study of STAT3 mutations in large granular lymphocyte leukemia. Study observations and caveats: No sample exists from the first appearance of each clone. Every T-LGLL patient had at least one immunodominant TCRbeta clonotype.

The germline V gene encodes CDR1 SEHNR and CDR2 FQNEAQ (reference sequence). This CDR3 region has 13 residues. Trimming stripped 5 bases from V and 0 bases from J, with 7 bases between. About this clone itself: Its antigen is currently unknown.

Sequencing used immunoSEQ multiplex PCR; TCRdb keeps in-frame clones, though not all of them. Among 20,000 to 30,000 clones listed, over 90% were seen once. This sequence originates from a man in his forties with T-cell large granular lymphocyte leukemia. Some clones in this sample may be carry-over from other donors' samples. Sequenced: peripheral blood mononuclear cells. This chain links TRBV7-9 with TRBJ1-1; D call uncertain. CDR3: CASSPSMNTEAFF. CDR3 sequence (DNA): TGTGCCAGCAGCCCCTCCATGAACACTGAAGCTTTCTTT.